Reported below is one T cell receptor beta chain. Sequencing was performed with immunoSEQ multiplex PCR; in TCRdb, only in-frame clones are kept and a portion is missing. Counted here are some 180,000 clones, 75% to 90% occurring once; the ten biggest clones make up around 7%. Trimming at V came to 4 bases and at J to 0 bases, leaving 13 bases not matched to a gene. This CDR3 comprises 19 residues. Germline CDR1 and CDR2: LNHDA and SQIVND (reference sequence). This record comes from a study of blood T cell repertoires in COVID-19. The chain has TRBV19 and TRBJ2-4, with 9 bases aligning to TRBD1. The sequencing input was peripheral blood. The sequence came from a woman between 40 and 55 years old with COVID-19, enrolled during active disease. CDR3 sequence: CASSTEDRGTLLAKNIQYF. As DNA, the CDR3 is TGTGCCAGTAGTACCGAGGACAGGGGAACTTTGCTAGCCAAAAACATTCAGTACTTC.